The sequence of this TCR beta chain was determined in a study of shared clonotypes between healthy human individuals. The assay was immunoSEQ multiplex PCR, and TCRdb's table has in-frame clones only and misses some. The table lists approximately 940,000 clones, roughly 72% of them singletons, with approximately 1.5% in the top ten. The CDR3 totals 14 residues. Trimming shortened V by 8 bases and J by 4 bases, and 15 bases separated the two germline ends. CDR1 and CDR2 from the germline V gene are MNHNS and SASEGT. This rearrangement joins TRBV6-1 to TRBJ2-1; D may match TRBD1 or TRBD2 (5 bases each). Sequenced: memory CD4+ T cells sorted from blood. Indicated subset: CD45RA-negative fraction. The receptor was isolated from a man younger than 35 in good health. CDR3 sequence reads: CASHRLGPYNEQFF. The CDR3 DNA is TGTGCCAGCCATAGATTGGGACCTTACAATGAGCAGTTCTTC.